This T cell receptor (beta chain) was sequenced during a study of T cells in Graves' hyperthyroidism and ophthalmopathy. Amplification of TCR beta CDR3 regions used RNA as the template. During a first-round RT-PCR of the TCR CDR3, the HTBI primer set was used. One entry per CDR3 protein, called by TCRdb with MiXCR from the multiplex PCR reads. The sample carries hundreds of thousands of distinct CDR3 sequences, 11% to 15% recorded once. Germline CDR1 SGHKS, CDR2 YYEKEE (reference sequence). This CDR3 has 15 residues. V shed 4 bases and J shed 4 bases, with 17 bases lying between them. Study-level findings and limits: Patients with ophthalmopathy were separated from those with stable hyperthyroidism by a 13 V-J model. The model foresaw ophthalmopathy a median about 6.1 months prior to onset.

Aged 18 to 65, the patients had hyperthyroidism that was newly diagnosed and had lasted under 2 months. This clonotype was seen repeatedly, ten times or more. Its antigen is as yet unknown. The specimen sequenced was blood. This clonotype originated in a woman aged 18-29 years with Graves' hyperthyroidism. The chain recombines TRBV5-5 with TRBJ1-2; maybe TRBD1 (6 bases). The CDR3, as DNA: TGTGCCAGCAGCGTGGCCGGAAACAGGGTCTATGGCTACACCTTC. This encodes CASSVAGNRVYGYTF.